This T cell receptor beta chain was captured by sequencing in a study of blood T cell repertoires in COVID-19. Study-wide context: Researchers got acute and convalescent COVID-19 samples from the United States, Italy and Spain. The cDNA or gDNA used as material had been derived from T cells, B-cell-depleted T cells, or PBMCs.

Under the authors' procedure: Amplification from reference gene primers served as the basis for estimated nucleated cell counts. Clones were sequenced by immunoSEQ multiplex PCR, and TCRdb holds only the in-frame ones, with some missing. The DNA gave D and trimming, while V, J and clone size come from that table. Among 60,000 to 75,000 clones, 80% to 90% were seen once, and the ten largest hold approximately 7%. V lost 6 bases and J lost 4; bases outside the gene matches: 4. The CDR3 has 14 residues. Germline-derived CDR1 and CDR2 are SGHAT and FQNNGV. V gene TRBV11-2 combines with J gene TRBJ2-7; TRBD2 aligns across 12 bases. Sequenced material: peripheral blood. The sequence derives from a man over 45 with active COVID-19. CDR3 DNA: TGTGCCAGCAGTCTTGGACTAGCGGGGTACGAGCAGTACTTC. As protein: CASSLGLAGYEQYF.